The clone carrying this T cell receptor (beta chain) was observed a few times. What it recognizes is unknown. Scientists amplified the TCR beta CDR3 regions from RNA transcripts. In the first round, RT-PCR was carried out with HTBI primers, and a multiplex PCR formed the second round. Using its own MiXCR run on the multiplex PCR reads, TCRdb lists one record per CDR3 protein. The sample records about 420,000 distinct CDR3 sequences, about 21% being singletons. These data belong to a study of Graves' ophthalmopathy and Graves' hyperthyroidism. Findings of the study overall: The model's prediction of ophthalmopathy progression had approximately 68% sensitivity and approximately 76% specificity. Classification of ophthalmopathy versus stable hyperthyroidism by a 13-signature model yielded 85% to 90% sensitivity and 65% to 83% specificity.

The source material was peripheral blood. The receptor was derived from a woman younger than 35 with stable Graves' hyperthyroidism.

The CDR3 sequence is CASSYSGLVRGTQYF. The DNA for the CDR3 is TGTGCCAGCAGTTACTCCGGACTAGTACGCGGTACGCAGTATTTT. The chain recombines TRBV6-2 or TRBV6-3 with TRBJ2-3; 7 nucleotides align to TRBD2. The CDR3 loop spans 15 amino acids. J gave up 8 bases and V 0 bases, and 8 bases lay outside the gene matches. Germline assignment: CDR1 MNHEY and CDR2 SVGEGT.